These 13 T cell receptor beta chains share one sample of origin, sequenced in a study of cytomegalovirus exposure and HLA in healthy donors. PCR amplification relied on 60 Vbeta primers (plus 13 Jbeta primers). Generated by immunoSEQ multiplex PCR, the TCRdb table keeps only in-frame clones and is missing some. Of 150,000 to 200,000 clones detected, around 80% appear once; the ten largest clones hold approximately 10%. The sample comprised PBMCs. Source of these receptors: a man aged 18 to 35 in good health and CMV-seropositive.

The genes are TRBV7-8 and TRBJ2-5; 7 nucleotides match TRBD2. The CDR3 is 16 residues long. Per germline, CDR1 SGHVS and CDR2 FQNEAQ. The V gene end was trimmed by 5 bases and the J gene end by 1 base; junction bases not matched to a gene: 10. CDR3 protein: CASSPASGAGQETQYF. In nucleotides, the CDR3 is TGTGCCAGCAGCCCGGCGAGCGGGGCGGGCCAAGAGACCCAGTACTTC.

The chain uses TRBV28 and TRBJ2-1; 9 bases match TRBD2. Germline CDR1 reads MDHEN; CDR2 reads SYDVKM. CDR3 length: 16 residues. V lost 6 bases, J lost 1 base, and 7 bases stayed unmatched. CDR3 coding DNA: TGTGCCAGCAGCAAATCTAGCGGGACGTCCTACAATGAGCAGTTCTTC. Translation gives CASSKSSGTSYNEQFF. The whole variable domain, remainder taken from reference TRBV28 and TRBJ2-1, is DVKVTQSSRYLVKRTGEKVFLECVQDMDHENMFWYRQDPGLGLRLIYFSYDVKMKEKGDIPEGYSVSREKKERFSLILESASTNQTSMYLCASSKSSGTSYNEQFFGPGTRLTVL.

The V gene is TRBV6-1, the J gene TRBJ2-7, with TRBD2 matching 12 bases. The trim removed 7 bases at V and 4 bases at J, leaving 5 bases unmatched. In germline, CDR1 is MNHNS, CDR2 SASEGT. The CDR3 is 14 residues long. Here the CDR3 DNA reads TGTGCCAGCAAAAGGACTAGCGGGGAATACGAGCAGTACTTC. This codes for CASKRTSGEYEQYF.

The chain is built from TRBV5-1 and TRBJ1-1, with TRBD1 matching 11 bases. Germline CDR1 is SGHRS and CDR2 is YFSETQ. With 4 bases clipped from V and 11 bases from J, the junction kept 4 bases outside the gene matches. The CDR3 totals 12 residues. The CDR3, as DNA: TGCGCCAGCAGCCCAGGACAGGGGGCCGCTTTCTTT. Its protein product is CASSPGQGAAFF.

V usage is TRBV7-8 and J usage is TRBJ1-5; possibly TRBD1 for D (5 bases). Trimming removed 0 bases from V and 4 bases from J, with 10 bases in between. Germline-derived CDR1 and CDR2 are SGHVS and FQNEAQ. This CDR3 has 15 residues. This CDR3 reads CASSLAAGINQPQHF. The CDR3 DNA is TGTGCCAGCAGCTTAGCCGCAGGGATAAATCAGCCCCAGCATTTT.

This clone was observed a few times. V usage is TRBV5-4 and J usage is TRBJ2-2, with 9 bases fitting TRBD2. The junction had 6 bases not matched to a gene; V was cut back by 4 bases and J by 5 bases. The V gene's germline CDR1 is SGHNT and CDR2 YYREEE (reference sequence). The CDR3 contains 15 residues. CDR3 sequence: CASSQTSGGTGELFF. As DNA, the CDR3 is TGTGCCAGCAGCCAGACTAGCGGAGGAACCGGGGAGCTGTTTTTT.

This chain connects TRBV5-1 to TRBJ2-7, with D possibly matching TRBD2 (6 bases). Per the germline V gene, CDR1 is SGHRS and CDR2 is YFSETQ. The length of the CDR3 is 15 residues. The V and J ends lost 1 base and 2 bases respectively, with 13 bases between them. CDR3 sequence (DNA): TGCGCCAGCAGCTTGAGAGTAGCGGACACCTACGAGCAGTACTTC. Protein product: CASSLRVADTYEQYF.

The chain couples TRBV28 to TRBJ2-3, with D perhaps matching TRBD2 (5 bases). Trimming removed 5 bases from V and 6 bases from J, with 15 bases in between. CDR3 length: 14 amino acids. Germline V lookup: CDR1 MDHEN, CDR2 SYDVKM. DNA of the CDR3: TGTGCCAGCAGTCGGGATCTAGCACTGGATACGCAGTATTTT. It translates to CASSRDLALDTQYF.

This clone was seen once. The chain uses TRBV10-3 and TRBJ2-1; D remains ambiguous. The CDR3 contains 13 residues. CDR1 ENHRY and CDR2 SYGVKD come from the germline V gene. With 5 bases removed from V and 4 bases from J, the gap between germline ends came to 9 bases. The CDR3 DNA is TGTGCCATCAGTTTTAGCCAATACAATGAGCAGTTCTTC. It yields the protein CAISFSQYNEQFF.

A single count supports this clone. V usage is TRBV25-1 and J usage is TRBJ2-1; perhaps TRBD2 as D (6 bases). Per germline, CDR1 MGHDK and CDR2 SYGVNS. Trimming cost V 6 bases and J 4 bases, with 19 bases left between them. The CDR3 consists of 16 residues. The CDR3: CASSNFLGTHYNEQFF. The CDR3 DNA follows: TGTGCCAGCAGCAATTTCCTCGGGACTCATTACAATGAGCAGTTCTTC.

The count of this clone is one. V usage is TRBV5-4 and J usage is TRBJ2-5; D not resolved. The CDR3 has 14 residues. V dropped 4 bases and J dropped 4 bases, with 14 bases sitting between them. Per the germline V gene, CDR1 is SGHNT and CDR2 is YYREEE (reference sequence). The CDR3 protein is CASSGPARPETQYF. In nucleotides, the CDR3 is TGTGCCAGCAGCGGCCCTGCGAGGCCAGAGACCCAGTACTTC.

This sequence joins TRBV7-2 and TRBJ2-7; D gene uncertain. Trimming shortened V by 1 base and J by 10 bases, and 17 bases separated the two germline ends. CDR3 length: 14 amino acids. Per germline, CDR1 SGHTA and CDR2 FQGNSA. The CDR3: CASSLEIVMSSQYF. The CDR3 bases are TGTGCCAGCAGCTTAGAGATTGTCATGAGTAGCCAGTACTTC.

The V gene is TRBV5-1, the J gene TRBJ2-6; D may be TRBD1 (5 bases). CDR1 SGHRS and CDR2 YFSETQ come from the germline V gene. V was trimmed by 2 bases and J by 1 base, leaving 10 bases between them. The CDR3 has 16 residues. The chain's CDR3 is CASSFVRGSGANVLTF. Here the CDR3 DNA reads TGCGCCAGCAGCTTTGTAAGGGGATCTGGGGCCAACGTCCTGACTTTC. The whole variable domain, remainder taken from reference TRBV5-1 and TRBJ2-6, is KAGVTQTPRYLIKTRGQQVTLSCSPISGHRSVSWYQQTPGQGLQFLFEYFSETQRNKGNFPGRFSGRQFSNSRSEMNVSTLELGDSALYLCASSFVRGSGANVLTFGAGSRLTVL.